These 27 T cell receptor beta chains share one sample of origin, sequenced in a study of T cells after yellow fever vaccination. From the 5' RACE reads, TCRdb called clonotypes with MiXCR, one entry per CDR3 protein. The sample has 500,000 to 700,000 distinct CDR3 sequences; 15% to 20% are singletons. This specimen consisted of PBMCs, obtained 15 days after the yellow fever booster vaccination. The receptors were sampled from a man aged 25-45 years who received the YFV17D yellow fever vaccine.

The chain combines TRBV14 with TRBJ2-2; D is undetermined. The germline CDR1 and CDR2 sequences are SGHDN and FVKESK. V shed 3 bases and J shed 3 bases, with 8 bases lying between them. The CDR3 runs 14 residues. The CDR3 loop is CASSQIQDTGELFF. Here the CDR3 DNA reads TGTGCCAGCAGCCAGATTCAGGACACCGGGGAGCTGTTTTTT.

The chain carries TRBV3-1 and TRBJ2-5; TRBD1 is a possible D gene (6 bases). The ends were cut back, 5 bases at V and 7 bases at J, with 14 bases in the middle. Looked up from germline, CDR1 is LGHDT and CDR2 is YNNKEL (reference sequence). CDR3 length: 13 residues. Written as DNA, the CDR3 is TGTGCCAGCAGCACAGGGCGACCGTCGACCCAGTACTTC. Protein sequence: CASSTGRPSTQYF.

The chain has TRBV20-1 and TRBJ2-3; 14 bases line up with TRBD2. The trim removed 7 bases at V and 7 bases at J, leaving 7 bases unmatched. The CDR3 extends over 14 amino acids. Germline CDR1 DFQATT, CDR2 SNEGSKA (reference sequence). Here the CDR3 DNA reads TGCAGTGTTACCGGACTAGCGGGAGGCCATACGCAGTATTTT. Its protein is CSVTGLAGGHTQYF.

In its sample, this clonotype was seen a few times. The V gene is TRBV19, the J gene TRBJ1-4, with 7 bases that match TRBD1. The CDR3 spans 13 residues. V trimming: 4 bases; J trimming: 4 bases; junction bases outside the gene matches: 0. Germline CDR1 reads LNHDA; CDR2 reads SQIVND (reference sequence). For the CDR3, the DNA is TGTGCCAGTAGTAGGGACAGTAATGAAAAACTGTTTTTT. This sequence encodes CASSRDSNEKLFF.

This clonotype was recorded a few times. The genes are TRBV10-3 and TRBJ2-3, with D possibly matching TRBD1 (6 bases). Trimming removed 3 bases at V and 5 bases at J, with 12 bases between. The length of the CDR3 is 14 residues. CDR1 is ENHRY, CDR2 SYGVKD, per germline. The CDR3, as DNA: TGTGCCATCAGTGATGCCAGGGGTAAAGATACGCAGTATTTT. Residues: CAISDARGKDTQYF.

This clonotype has more than one count but fewer than ten. The chain employs TRBV7-9 and TRBJ2-1; D possibly corresponds to TRBD2 (5 bases). With 5 bases removed from V and 10 bases from J, the gap between germline ends came to 15 bases. Looked up from germline, CDR1 is SEHNR and CDR2 is FQNEAQ (reference sequence). This CDR3 comprises 13 residues. CDR3 residues: CASSKADLWEQFF. CDR3 sequence (DNA): TGTGCCAGCAGCAAAGCGGACCTGTGGGAGCAGTTCTTC. Based on the CDR3 plus reference TRBV7-9 and TRBJ2-1, the full variable domain is DTGVSQNPRHKITKRGQNVTFRCDPISEHNRLYWYRQTLGQGPEFLTYFQNEAQLEKSRLLSDRFSAERPKGSFSTLEIQRTEQGDSAMYLCASSKADLWEQFFGPGTRLTVL.

This clonotype was seen only a few times. The chain uses TRBV20-1 and TRBJ1-4, with D possibly being TRBD1 (6 bases). The germline gives CDR1 DFQATT, CDR2 SNEGSKA (reference sequence). The V end was cut by 1 base, the J end by 7 bases, with 16 bases between. The CDR3 is made up of 15 amino acids. This CDR3 is CSARANRAGGEKLFF. DNA of the CDR3: TGCAGTGCTAGAGCTAACAGGGCTGGAGGTGAAAAACTGTTTTTT.

The CDR3 coding sequence is TGTGCCAGCAGCAAAGACCGCACAGATACGCAGTATTTT. It translates to CASSKDRTDTQYF. The chain recombines TRBV7-6 with TRBJ2-3; D is ambiguous. The germline gives CDR1 SGHVS, CDR2 FNYEAQ. The CDR3 extends over 13 amino acids. Between the trimmed V and J ends, which lost 5 bases and 1 base, there was a span of 7 bases.

This clonotype came up a few times. The V and J genes are TRBV15 and TRBJ2-1, with 14 bases aligning to TRBD2. The CDR3 has 15 amino acids. V was pared by 5 bases and J by 7 bases, with 4 bases of the junction left unmatched. The V gene's germline CDR1 is LNHNV and CDR2 YYDKDF (reference sequence). The CDR3 region has the DNA TGTGCCACCAGCGGACTAGCGGGAGGTCGGAATGAGCAGTTCTTC. This sequence encodes CATSGLAGGRNEQFF.

This clonotype has just a few counts. The chain combines TRBV10-3 with TRBJ2-2; possible D gene TRBD1, 5 bases. The germline CDR1 and CDR2 sequences are ENHRY and SYGVKD. V dropped 3 bases and J dropped 1 base, with 9 bases sitting between them. This CDR3 comprises 15 residues. The CDR3 protein is CAISDGAKNTGELFF. The CDR3 coding sequence is TGTGCCATCAGTGATGGGGCCAAGAACACCGGGGAGCTGTTTTTT.

The chain couples TRBV20-1 to TRBJ2-1, with 15 bases fitting TRBD2. The CDR3 sequence is 17 residues long. The trim removed 6 bases at V and 12 bases at J, leaving 18 bases unmatched. Germline loops: CDR1 DFQATT, CDR2 SNEGSKA (reference sequence). CDR3 sequence: CSAPPGLAGGQGIGQFF. The CDR3 coding sequence is TGCAGTGCCCCGCCAGGACTAGCGGGAGGGCAGGGTATCGGGCAGTTCTTC.

The chain is built from TRBV7-9 and TRBJ2-7, with TRBD1 matching 12 bases. Looked up from germline, CDR1 is SEHNR and CDR2 is FQNEAQ (reference sequence). The V segment lost 8 bases and the J segment 2 bases; nucleotides outside the gene matches: 1. The CDR3 is 13 amino acids. CDR3 nucleotides: TGTGCCAGCGGGACAGGGGGCCCCTACGAGCAGTACTTC. This encodes CASGTGGPYEQYF.

This clonotype was seen more than once but under ten times. The V gene is TRBV12-3 or TRBV12-4, the J gene TRBJ1-1; D might be TRBD1 (5 bases). V lost 3 bases and J 6 bases, leaving 17 bases between the germline ends. The CDR3 loop spans 15 amino acids. As DNA, the CDR3 is TGTGCCAGCAGTTTGGGACCTCTAATGGAGTCTGAAGCTTTCTTT. Its protein is CASSLGPLMESEAFF.

The chain uses TRBV7-9 and TRBJ1-1; possible D gene TRBD1, 6 bases. This CDR3 has 14 residues. The germline CDR1 and CDR2 sequences are SEHNR and FQNEAQ (reference sequence). The V gene lost 5 bases and the J gene lost 7 bases, with 17 bases spanning the gap. CDR3 loop: CASSPLAGTLEAFF. The CDR3 DNA reads TGTGCCAGCAGCCCTCTGGCCGGGACACTTGAAGCTTTCTTT.

This clonotype was counted only a few times. V and J are TRBV19 and TRBJ2-3; no firm D call. V was clipped by 7 bases and J by 4 bases, with 12 bases between them. CDR1 and CDR2 from the germline V gene are LNHDA and SQIVND (reference sequence). The CDR3 sequence is 13 residues long. CDR3 coding DNA: TGTGCCAGTAACAGCGTAGGATCAGATACGCAGTATTTT. Translated: CASNSVGSDTQYF.

This sequence joins TRBV9 and TRBJ2-5; 10 nucleotides align to TRBD1. CDR1 and CDR2 from the germline V gene are SGDLS and YYNGEE. Trimming cost V 1 base and J 4 bases; bases outside gene matches: 1. This CDR3 region has 14 residues. This CDR3 reads CASSVRDRGETQYF. CDR3 nucleotides: TGTGCCAGCAGCGTAAGGGACAGGGGAGAGACCCAGTACTTC. The entire variable domain, with the rest obtained from reference TRBV9 and TRBJ2-5, is as follows: DSGVTQTPKHLITATGQRVTLRCSPRSGDLSVYWYQQSLDQGLQFLIQYYNGEERAKGNILERFSAQQFPDLHSELNLSSLELGDSALYFCASSVRDRGETQYFGPGTRLLVL.

The chain has TRBV7-9 and TRBJ1-4; D is possibly TRBD1 (6 bases). The germline V gene has CDR1 SEHNR and CDR2 FQNEAQ (reference sequence). V gave up 5 bases and J gave up 6 bases, with 16 bases separating them. There are 15 residues in the CDR3. The CDR3 coding sequence is TGTGCCAGCAGCGCAGGGGACCGAAGGGATGAAAAACTGTTTTTT. Translation gives CASSAGDRRDEKLFF.

In this sample, this clonotype turned up a few times. This rearrangement joins TRBV29-1 to TRBJ2-5; D possibly matches TRBD1 or TRBD2 (6 bases each). The CDR3 sequence is 12 residues long. Per the germline V gene, CDR1 is SQVTM and CDR2 is ANQGSEA. The V end was cut by 4 bases, the J end by 5 bases, with 11 bases between. The CDR3 loop is CSVARGLETQYF. CDR3 DNA sequence: TGCAGCGTTGCCCGGGGGCTGGAGACCCAGTACTTC.

V is TRBV7-2 and J is TRBJ1-1; 9 bases line up with TRBD1. The V gene's germline CDR1 is SGHTA and CDR2 FQGNSA. After removal of 2 bases from V and 5 bases from J, the junction contained 6 bases not matched to a gene. The CDR3 length is 15 residues. CDR3 nucleotides: TGTGCCAGCAGCTTAAACAGGGGGCGAGGGACTGAAGCTTTCTTT. Translating it yields CASSLNRGRGTEAFF.

This clonotype was counted a few times. At one end, the junction sequence differs from germline, possibly due to a read error. The V call is TRBV7-7, the J call TRBJ2-1; 8 positions match TRBD2. The CDR3 is 15 amino acids. The germline V gene encodes CDR1 SSHAT and CDR2 FNYEAQ (reference sequence). The DNA for the CDR3 is TGTGCTAGCAGCAAGCGCGGACTAGCACACAATGAGCAGTTCTTC. Amino acid sequence: CASSKRGLAHNEQFF.

The J gene is TRBJ2-5, the V gene TRBV12-3 or TRBV12-4; the match to TRBD2 covers 7 bases. The V segment lost 5 bases and the J segment 5 bases; nucleotides outside the gene matches: 11. This CDR3 spans 15 amino acids. CDR3 sequence reads: CASSKLASREETQYF. The CDR3 region has the DNA TGTGCCAGCAGTAAACTAGCGTCTAGGGAGGAGACCCAGTACTTC.

The genes are TRBV24-1 and TRBJ2-7; D uncertain. The CDR3 spans 12 residues. With 4 bases removed from V and 7 bases from J, the gap between germline ends came to 10 bases. Germline CDR1 reads KGHDR; CDR2 reads SFDVKD. CDR3: CATSDTNGEQYF. DNA of the CDR3: TGTGCCACCAGTGACACGAATGGGGAGCAGTACTTC.

The chain recombines TRBV20-1 with TRBJ2-1; 11 positions agree with TRBD2. The trim removed 3 bases at V and 6 bases at J, leaving 13 bases unmatched. Looked up from germline, CDR1 is DFQATT and CDR2 is SNEGSKA (reference sequence). The CDR3 is 17 residues long. The CDR3, as DNA: TGCAGTGCTAGTTCGGTCATACGGACTAGCGGGCTCAATGAGCAGTTCTTC. It is translated as CSASSVIRTSGLNEQFF.

A few counts support this clonotype. The rearrangement joins TRBV20-1 to TRBJ1-3, with D unresolved. From germline, CDR1 is DFQATT and CDR2 SNEGSKA (reference sequence). Trimming pared 0 bases from V and 7 bases from J, leaving 7 bases between. The CDR3 sequence is 12 residues long. In DNA, the CDR3 is TGCAGTGCTAGAGAGGTCCGGAACACCATATATTTT. It specifies CSAREVRNTIYF.

The rearrangement links TRBV12-3 or TRBV12-4 to TRBJ2-5; D perhaps matches TRBD1 (5 bases). Trimming pared 5 bases from V and 0 bases from J, leaving 16 bases between. This CDR3 spans 16 amino acids. The CDR3 DNA reads as TGTGCCAGCAGTCCCGGACAAGGAACCTACCAAGAGACCCAGTACTTC. Residues: CASSPGQGTYQETQYF.

V and J are TRBV12-3 or TRBV12-4 and TRBJ1-1, with TRBD1 as a possible D gene (6 bases). The CDR3 extends over 15 amino acids. V was pared by 5 bases and J by 7 bases, with 20 bases between. The CDR3, as DNA: TGTGCCAGCAGTCAGGGGCCCATTATAAGTGGTGAAGCTTTCTTT. It encodes CASSQGPIISGEAFF.

This clonotype came up a few times. The chain joins TRBV2 to TRBJ1-1, with 8 bases that match TRBD1. There are 13 residues in the CDR3. Trimming cost V 6 bases and J 6 bases; bases outside gene matches: 6. The germline V gene encodes CDR1 SNHLY and CDR2 FYNNEI. CDR3 coding DNA: TGTGCCAGCAGGGCAGGGGGCTGGTCTGAAGCTTTCTTT. This encodes CASRAGGWSEAFF. Based on the CDR3 plus reference TRBV2 and TRBJ1-1, the full variable domain is EPEVTQTPSHQVTQMGQEVILRCVPISNHLYFYWYRQILGQKVEFLVSFYNNEISEKSEIFDDQFSVERPDGSNFTLKIRSTKLEDSAMYFCASRAGGWSEAFFGQGTRLTVV.